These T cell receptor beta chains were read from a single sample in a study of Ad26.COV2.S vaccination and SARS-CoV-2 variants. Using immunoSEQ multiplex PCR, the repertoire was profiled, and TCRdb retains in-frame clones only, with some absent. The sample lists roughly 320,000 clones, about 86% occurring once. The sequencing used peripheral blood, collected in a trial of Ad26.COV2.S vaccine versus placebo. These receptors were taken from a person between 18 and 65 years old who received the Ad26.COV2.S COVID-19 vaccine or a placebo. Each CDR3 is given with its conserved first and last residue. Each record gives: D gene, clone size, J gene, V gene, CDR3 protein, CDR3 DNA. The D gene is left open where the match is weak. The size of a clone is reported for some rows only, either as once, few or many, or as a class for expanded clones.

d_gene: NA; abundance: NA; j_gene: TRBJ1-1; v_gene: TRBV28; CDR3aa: CASRTGQLDSTEAFF; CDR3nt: TGTGCCAGCAGAACCGGACAGCTAGACTCCACTGAAGCTTTCTTT
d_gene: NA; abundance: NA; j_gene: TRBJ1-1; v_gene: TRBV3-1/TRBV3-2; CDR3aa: CASSQGKGGVVVRNTEAFF; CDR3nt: TGTGCCAGCAGCCAAGGGAAGGGAGGGGTGGTCGTGAGGAACACTGAAGCTTTCTTT
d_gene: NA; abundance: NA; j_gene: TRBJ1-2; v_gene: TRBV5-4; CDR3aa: CASSVDGFRYGYTF; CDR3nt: TGTGCCAGCAGTGTTGACGGATTTAGATATGGCTACACCTTC
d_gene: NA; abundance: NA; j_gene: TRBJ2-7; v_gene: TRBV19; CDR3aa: CASSAPGHTYEQYF; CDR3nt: TGTGCCAGTAGTGCGCCGGGACACACCTACGAGCAGTACTTC
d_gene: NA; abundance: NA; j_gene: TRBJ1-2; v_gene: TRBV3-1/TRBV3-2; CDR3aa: CASSQAIRGSFSYGYTF; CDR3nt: TGTGCCAGCAGCCAAGCTATTAGGGGTTCCTTTAGCTATGGCTACACCTTC
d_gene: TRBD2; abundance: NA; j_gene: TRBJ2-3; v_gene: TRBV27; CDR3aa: CASSPTSGITDTQYF; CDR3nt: TGTGCCAGCAGTCCTACTAGCGGGATCACAGATACGCAGTATTTT
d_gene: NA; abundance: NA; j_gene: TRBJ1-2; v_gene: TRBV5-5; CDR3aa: CASAHNYGYTF; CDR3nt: TGTGCCAGCGCTCACAACTATGGCTACACCTTC
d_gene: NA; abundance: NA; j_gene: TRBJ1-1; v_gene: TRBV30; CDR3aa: CAWRGKGWDTEAFF; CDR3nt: TGTGCCTGGAGAGGGAAAGGGTGGGACACTGAAGCTTTCTTT
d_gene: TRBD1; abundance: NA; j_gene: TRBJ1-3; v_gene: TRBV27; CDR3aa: CASSRSGTGSVNTIYF; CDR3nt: TGTGCCAGCAGTCGAAGTGGGACAGGTTCGGTAAACACCATATATTTT
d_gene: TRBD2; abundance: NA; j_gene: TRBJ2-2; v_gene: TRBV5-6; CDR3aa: CASSFRASGGYSNTGELFF; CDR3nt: TGTGCCAGCAGCTTTCGGGCTAGCGGGGGGTACTCGAACACCGGGGAGCTGTTTTTT
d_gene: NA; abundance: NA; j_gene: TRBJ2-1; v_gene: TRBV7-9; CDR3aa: CASRPYLGPDNEQFF; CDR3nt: TGTGCCAGCAGACCCTACCTGGGGCCAGACAATGAGCAGTTCTTC
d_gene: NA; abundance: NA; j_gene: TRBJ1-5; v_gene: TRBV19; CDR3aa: CASSIPTRNQPQHF; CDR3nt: TGTGCCAGTAGTATTCCGACCCGCAATCAGCCCCAGCATTTT
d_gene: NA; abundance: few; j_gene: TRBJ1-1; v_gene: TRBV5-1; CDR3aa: CASSITGWANTEAFF; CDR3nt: TGCGCCAGCAGCATTACAGGGTGGGCGAACACTGAAGCTTTCTTT
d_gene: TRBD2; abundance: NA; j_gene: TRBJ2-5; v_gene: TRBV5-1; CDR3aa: CASSGTTQGETQYF; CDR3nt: TGCGCCAGCAGCGGGACTACCCAAGGAGAGACCCAGTACTTC
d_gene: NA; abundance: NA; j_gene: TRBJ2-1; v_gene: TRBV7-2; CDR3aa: CASSFTRTANEQFF; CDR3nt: TGTGCCAGCAGCTTTACTAGGACAGCCAATGAGCAGTTCTTC
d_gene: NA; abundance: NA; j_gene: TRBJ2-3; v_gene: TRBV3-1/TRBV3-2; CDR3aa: CASSKRARTDTQYF; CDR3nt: TGTGCCAGCAGCAAGCGGGCTCGCACAGATACGCAGTATTTT
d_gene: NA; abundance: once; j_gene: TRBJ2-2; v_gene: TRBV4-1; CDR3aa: CASSSQQGSGELFF; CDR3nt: TGCGCCAGCAGCTCTCAACAGGGCTCCGGGGAGCTGTTTTTT
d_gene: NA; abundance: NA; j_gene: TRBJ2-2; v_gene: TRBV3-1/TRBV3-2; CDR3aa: CASSQARQQGEGTGELFF; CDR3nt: TGTGCCAGCAGCCAAGCCCGACAACAGGGAGAGGGCACCGGGGAGCTGTTTTTT
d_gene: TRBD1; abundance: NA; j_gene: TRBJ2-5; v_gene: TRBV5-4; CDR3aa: CASSAGTAQETQYF; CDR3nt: TGTGCCAGCAGCGCCGGGACAGCCCAAGAGACCCAGTACTTC
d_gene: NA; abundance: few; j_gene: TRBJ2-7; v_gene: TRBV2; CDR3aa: CASSADRDITYEQYF; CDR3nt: TGTGCCAGCAGTGCTGACCGGGACATAACCTACGAGCAGTACTTC
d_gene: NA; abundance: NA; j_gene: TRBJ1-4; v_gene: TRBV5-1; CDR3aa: CASSLRGNNEKLFF; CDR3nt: TGCGCCAGCAGCTTGCGAGGGAATAATGAAAAACTGTTTTTT
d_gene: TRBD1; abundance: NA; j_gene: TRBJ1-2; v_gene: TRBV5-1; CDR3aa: CASSPGTARNPNYGYTF; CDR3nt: TGCGCCAGCAGCCCGGGGACAGCCCGGAACCCTAACTATGGCTACACCTTC
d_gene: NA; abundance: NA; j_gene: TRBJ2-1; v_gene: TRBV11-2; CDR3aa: CASSLGTPVYNEQFF; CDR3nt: TGTGCCAGCAGCTTAGGGACACCGGTCTACAATGAGCAGTTCTTC
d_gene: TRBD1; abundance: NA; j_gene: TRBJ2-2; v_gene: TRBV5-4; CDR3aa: CASSSATGGLGTGELFF; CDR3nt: TGTGCCAGCAGCTCGGCGACAGGGGGCCTAGGCACCGGGGAGCTGTTTTTT
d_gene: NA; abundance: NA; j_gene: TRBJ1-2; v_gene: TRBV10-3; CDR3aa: CAISGIQGGYTF; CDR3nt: TGTGCCATCAGTGGGATACAGGGAGGCTACACCTTC
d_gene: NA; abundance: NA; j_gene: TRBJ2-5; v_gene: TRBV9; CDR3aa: CASSRLTGQETQYF; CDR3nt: TGTGCCAGCAGCAGATTAACAGGGCAAGAGACCCAGTACTTC
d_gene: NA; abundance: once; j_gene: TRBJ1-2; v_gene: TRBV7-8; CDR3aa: CASSLVLWGGTNYGYTF; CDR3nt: TGTGCCAGCAGCTTAGTGTTGTGGGGGGGGACTAACTATGGCTACACCTTC
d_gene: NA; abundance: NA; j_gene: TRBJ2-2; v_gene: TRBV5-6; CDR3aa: CASSLPAITGELFF; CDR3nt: TGTGCCAGCAGCTTGCCCGCAATCACCGGGGAGCTGTTTTTT